The 23 T cell receptor beta chains below were found in one sample sequenced in a study of shared clonotypes between healthy human individuals. Data came from immunoSEQ multiplex PCR; TCRdb stores just in-frame clones and leaves some out. This repertoire shows roughly 550,000 clones, about 95% found once; its top ten account for 0.11%. Selected positively for CCR7 and CD45RO-negative, naive CD8 cells excluded terminally differentiated effector memory CD45RA+ cells. The material sequenced was naive CD8+ T cells sorted from blood. The receptor source for this set is a woman under 40 in good health.

Comments on this clone: The sample holds other DNA sequences that translate to the same CDR3. The chain joins TRBV15 to TRBJ2-7; D is possibly TRBD1 or TRBD2 (5 bases each). Trimming removed 1 base at V and 7 bases at J, with 5 bases between. Germline lookup yields CDR1 LNHNV and CDR2 YYDKDF (reference sequence). The CDR3 loop spans 11 amino acids. The CDR3 region has the DNA TGTGCCACCAGCAGAGGGGGGGAGCAGTACTTC. Protein product: CATSRGGEQYF.

The chain joins TRBV6-1 to TRBJ2-7; D gene uncertain. Trimming pared 3 bases from V and 4 bases from J, leaving 10 bases between. The germline CDR1 and CDR2 sequences are MNHNS and SASEGT. The CDR3 totals 13 residues. In DNA, the CDR3 is TGTGCCAGCAGTGACGCTTGGTTTTACGAGCAGTACTTC. Translated, it gives CASSDAWFYEQYF.

Remarks on this clone: Other nucleotide sequences from this sample produce the same CDR3. The chain uses TRBV28 and TRBJ2-7; 9 bases line up with TRBD2. From germline, CDR1 is MDHEN and CDR2 SYDVKM. This CDR3 has 14 residues. The trim removed 5 bases at V and 0 bases at J, leaving 2 bases unmatched. The CDR3 here is CASSLSGSSYEQYF. The CDR3 DNA sequence: TGTGCCAGCAGTCTTAGCGGGAGCTCCTACGAGCAGTACTTC.

The J gene is TRBJ2-2, the V gene TRBV6-6, with D unresolved. V dropped 4 bases and J dropped 6 bases, with 9 bases sitting between them. Germline values: CDR1 MNHNY, CDR2 SVGAGI (reference sequence). This CDR3 contains 13 residues. The CDR3 loop is CASSSGGAGELFF. CDR3 coding DNA: TGTGCCAGCAGTTCCGGTGGGGCCGGGGAGCTGTTTTTT.

Here the CDR3 reads CASSELTVYEKLFF. The CDR3 coding sequence is TGTGCCAGCAGTGAACTGACAGTATACGAAAAACTGTTTTTT. This chain connects TRBV6-1 to TRBJ1-4; TRBD1 is a possible D gene (5 bases). This CDR3 spans 14 amino acids. Germline CDR1 reads MNHNS; CDR2 reads SASEGT. V was trimmed by 2 bases and J by 8 bases, leaving 12 bases between them.

This chain connects TRBV14 to TRBJ1-2; TRBD1 might be the D (6 bases). The V gene lost 3 bases and the J gene lost 7 bases, with 9 bases spanning the gap. Germline assignment: CDR1 SGHDN and CDR2 FVKESK. The CDR3 consists of 12 residues. CDR3 amino acids: CASSQQGFGYTF. Written as DNA, the CDR3 is TGTGCCAGCAGCCAGCAGGGGTTTGGCTACACCTTC.

CDR3 sequence: CASSLRLAKETQYF. The CDR3 DNA is TGTGCCAGCAGCCTAAGACTAGCGAAAGAGACCCAGTACTTC. The V and J genes are TRBV13 and TRBJ2-5; TRBD2 matches at 8 bases. Trimming at V came to 5 bases and at J to 3 bases, leaving 5 bases not matched to a gene. CDR1 PRHDT and CDR2 FYEKMQ come from the germline V gene (reference sequence). The CDR3 has 14 amino acids.

The gene calls are TRBV6-6 and TRBJ1-1; D remains ambiguous. The CDR3 consists of 16 residues. The V gene lost 2 bases and the J gene lost 5 bases, with 18 bases spanning the gap. The germline CDR1 and CDR2 sequences are MNHNY and SVGAGI (reference sequence). CDR3 DNA: TGTGCCAGCAGTTACGACCGGGAGGGCATGCATACTGAAGCTTTCTTT. It translates to CASSYDREGMHTEAFF.

This clone has only one observation. The V and J genes are TRBV15 and TRBJ2-3; weak D call: TRBD1 (5 bases). There are 13 residues in the CDR3. From germline, CDR1 is LNHNV and CDR2 YYDKDF (reference sequence). V dropped 4 bases and J dropped 10 bases, with 15 bases sitting between them. The CDR3 is CATSNPGASAQYF. In DNA form, the CDR3 reads TGTGCCACCAGCAACCCTGGGGCCTCGGCGCAGTATTTT. Variable domain in full (rest from reference TRBV15 and TRBJ2-3): DAMVIQNPRYQVTQFGKPVTLSCSQTLNHNVMYWYQQKSSQAPKLLFHYYDKDFNNEADTPDNFQSRRPNTSFCFLDIRSPGLGDTAMYLCATSNPGASAQYFGPGTRLTVL.

This chain uses TRBV5-5 with TRBJ2-3; tentatively, D is TRBD2 (5 bases). The germline V gene encodes CDR1 SGHKS and CDR2 YYEKEE (reference sequence). This CDR3 spans 16 amino acids. V gave up 2 bases and J gave up 5 bases, with 18 bases separating them. The CDR3 DNA follows: TGTGCCAGCAGCTTAGGAAGCGGAGTAACCTTAGATACGCAGTATTTT. Protein: CASSLGSGVTLDTQYF.

This chain connects TRBV7-8 to TRBJ2-3, with D possibly called TRBD1 or TRBD2 (6 bases each). This CDR3 contains 22 residues. With 3 bases removed from V and 1 base from J, the gap between germline ends came to 32 bases. The germline V gene encodes CDR1 SGHVS and CDR2 FQNEAQ. The CDR3 spells CASSFWDIRGSGLRKGTDTQYF. As DNA, the CDR3 is TGTGCCAGCAGCTTTTGGGACATCCGCGGTAGCGGATTGCGAAAGGGCACAGATACGCAGTATTTT.

V and J are TRBV10-3 and TRBJ2-7; TRBD2 matches at 15 bases. The CDR3 is 20 amino acids. The germline V gene encodes CDR1 ENHRY and CDR2 SYGVKD. V shed 1 base and J 0 bases; nucleotides not matched to a gene: 10. CDR3 bases: TGTGCCATCAGTGAGTTAACCGGGACTAGCGGGAGGACCAACTCCTACGAGCAGTACTTC. This encodes CAISELTGTSGRTNSYEQYF.

This clone was seen a handful of times. The chain employs TRBV27 and TRBJ1-2, with D unresolved. Trimming left V 6 bases short and J 3 bases short, with 14 bases between. This CDR3 spans 14 amino acids. Germline CDR1 is MNHEY and CDR2 is SMNVEV (reference sequence). CDR3 sequence: CASREDYPDYGYTF. The CDR3 DNA follows: TGTGCCAGCAGGGAAGATTACCCGGACTATGGCTACACCTTC.

The V gene is TRBV28, the J gene TRBJ2-1; no firm D call. With 2 bases removed from V and 2 bases from J, the gap between germline ends came to 10 bases. CDR1 MDHEN and CDR2 SYDVKM come from the germline V gene. The CDR3 runs to 15 residues. The CDR3 reads CASSLGVSTYNEQFF. CDR3 sequence (DNA): TGTGCCAGCAGTTTAGGAGTTTCAACCTACAATGAGCAGTTCTTC.

On this clone itself: In the same sample, other DNA sequences code for this CDR3. V and J are TRBV5-1 and TRBJ2-1, with D perhaps matching TRBD2 (5 bases). CDR3 length: 13 residues. In germline, CDR1 is SGHRS, CDR2 YFSETQ. Trimming shortened V by 5 bases and J by 4 bases, and 10 bases separated the two germline ends. The CDR3 reads CASRLSGYNEQFF. CDR3 nucleotide sequence: TGCGCCAGCAGACTCTCGGGATACAATGAGCAGTTCTTC. Supplemented by reference TRBV5-1 and TRBJ2-1, the full variable domain reads KAGVTQTPRYLIKTRGQQVTLSCSPISGHRSVSWYQQTPGQGLQFLFEYFSETQRNKGNFPGRFSGRQFSNSRSEMNVSTLELGDSALYLCASRLSGYNEQFFGPGTRLTVL.

The count of this clone is one. This chain connects TRBV14 to TRBJ2-7; 16 bases map to TRBD2. Germline assignment: CDR1 SGHDN and CDR2 FVKESK. The CDR3 loop spans 19 amino acids. V trimming: 0 bases; J trimming: 4 bases; junction bases outside the gene matches: 9. CDR3 residues: CASSQDAGLAGGPYYEQYF. The DNA for the CDR3 is TGTGCCAGCAGCCAAGACGCGGGACTAGCGGGAGGGCCATATTACGAGCAGTACTTC.

On this clone itself: The identical CDR3 is also encoded by other nucleotide sequences in the sample. The V and J genes are TRBV28 and TRBJ2-2; a weak D match, TRBD1 (6 bases). Germline CDR1 and CDR2: MDHEN and SYDVKM. The CDR3 contains 13 residues. V dropped 7 bases and J dropped 4 bases, with 10 bases sitting between them. CDR3 sequence (DNA): TGTGCCAGCACCCTAGGGGGCACCGGGGAGCTGTTTTTT. It translates to CASTLGGTGELFF.

This chain connects TRBV27 to TRBJ2-3; D unclear. The CDR3 has 17 residues. Germline CDR1 MNHEY, CDR2 SMNVEV (reference sequence). V gave up 4 bases and J gave up 0 bases, with 17 bases separating them. The CDR3: CASSSGLVGVSTDTQYF. CDR3 sequence (DNA): TGTGCCAGCAGTTCCGGCTTGGTTGGGGTTAGCACAGATACGCAGTATTTT.

This chain links TRBV4-1 with TRBJ2-7, with 10 nucleotides matching TRBD1. CDR1 is MGHRA and CDR2 is YSYEKL in the germline V gene. The length of the CDR3 is 16 residues. V was pared by 4 bases and J by 6 bases, with 12 bases of the junction left unmatched. This CDR3 reads CASSPSRDRGSPEQYF. The CDR3 nucleotides read TGCGCCAGCAGCCCGTCGAGGGACAGGGGAAGTCCCGAGCAGTACTTC.

The rearrangement joins TRBV5-6 to TRBJ1-1; no firm D call. The CDR3 length is 13 residues. Germline CDR1 SGHDT, CDR2 YYEEEE. Trimming took 1 base from V and 1 from J, leaving 5 bases between them. The chain's CDR3 is CASSLQRNTEAFF. DNA for the CDR3: TGTGCCAGCAGCTTGCAAAGGAACACTGAAGCTTTCTTT.

J is TRBJ2-7 and V is TRBV6-1; D not resolved. Germline CDR1 and CDR2: MNHNS and SASEGT. The ends were cut back, 8 bases at V and 0 bases at J, with 11 bases in the middle. The CDR3 sequence is 13 residues long. DNA for the CDR3: TGTGCCAGCCTTTCTTACAGCTCCTACGAGCAGTACTTC. Translated, it gives CASLSYSSYEQYF.

V and J are TRBV5-1 and TRBJ1-2; D is unresolved. Germline V gene data show CDR1 as SGHRS and CDR2 as YFSETQ. Deletions cut 4 bases from V and 6 bases from J, with 16 bases between. This CDR3 comprises 14 residues. The CDR3 spells CASSPGGENNGYTF. For the CDR3, the DNA is TGCGCCAGCAGCCCAGGCGGGGAGAATAATGGCTACACCTTC.

The chain joins TRBV15 to TRBJ1-5; D unclear. Germline CDR1 reads LNHNV; CDR2 reads YYDKDF (reference sequence). This CDR3 has 14 amino acids. Trimming stripped 5 bases from V and 2 bases from J, with 10 bases between. The CDR3 DNA is TGTGCCACCAGCTATTGGGGAGGCAATCAGCCCCAGCATTTT. It is translated as CATSYWGGNQPQHF.